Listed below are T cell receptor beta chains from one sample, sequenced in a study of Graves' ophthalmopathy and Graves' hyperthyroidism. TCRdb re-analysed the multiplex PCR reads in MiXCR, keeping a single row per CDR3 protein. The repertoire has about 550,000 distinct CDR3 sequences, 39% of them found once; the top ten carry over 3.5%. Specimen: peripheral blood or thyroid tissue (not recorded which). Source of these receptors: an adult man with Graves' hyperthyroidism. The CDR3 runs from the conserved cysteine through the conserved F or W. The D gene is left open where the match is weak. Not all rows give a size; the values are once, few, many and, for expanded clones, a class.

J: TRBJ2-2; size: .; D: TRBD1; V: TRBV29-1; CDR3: CSGGQAPGELFF; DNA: TGCAGCGGGGGACAGGCCCCCGGGGAGCTGTTTTTT
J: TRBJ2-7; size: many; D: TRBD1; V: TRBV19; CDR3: CASSSKGTGNYEQYF; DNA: TGTGCCAGTAGCTCAAAAGGGACAGGTAACTACGAGCAGTACTTC
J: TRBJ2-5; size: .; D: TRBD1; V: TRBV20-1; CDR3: CSAKRGTGRRETRYF; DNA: TGCAGTGCCAAACGCGGGACAGGGAGGCGAGAGACCCGGTACTTC
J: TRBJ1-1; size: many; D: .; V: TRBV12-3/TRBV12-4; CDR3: CASSSLSGRAFF; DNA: TGTGCCAGCAGTTCGCTCTCAGGGCGAGCTTTCTTT
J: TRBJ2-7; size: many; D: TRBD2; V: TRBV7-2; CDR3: CASRGGAGVEQYF; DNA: TGTGCCAGCAGGGGGGGAGCGGGGGTCGAGCAGTACTTC
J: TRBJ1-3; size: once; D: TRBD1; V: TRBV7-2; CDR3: CASSTGQGYGYTIYF; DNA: TGTGCCAGCAGCACGGGACAGGGGTATGGCTACACCATATATTTT
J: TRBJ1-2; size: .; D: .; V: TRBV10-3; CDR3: CAISEWDGLGYGYTF; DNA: TGTGCCATCAGTGAGTGGGACGGATTGGGCTATGGCTACACCTTC
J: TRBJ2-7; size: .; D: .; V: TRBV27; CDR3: CASSLLPPSTGGEQYF; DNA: TGTGCCAGCAGTTTACTCCCTCCATCGACAGGCGGCGAGCAGTACTTC
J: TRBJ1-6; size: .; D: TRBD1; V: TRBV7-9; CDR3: CASSSMAGTGGLDSPLHF; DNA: TGTGCCAGCAGCTCCATGGCCGGGACAGGGGGTCTAGATTCACCCCTCCACTTT
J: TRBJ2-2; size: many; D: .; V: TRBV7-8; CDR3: CASSLGWAPGELFF; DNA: TGTGCCAGCAGCTTAGGATGGGCTCCCGGGGAGCTGTTTTTT
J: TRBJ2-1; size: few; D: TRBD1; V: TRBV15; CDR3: CATTTGGYNEQFF; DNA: TGTGCCACCACTACAGGGGGCTATAATGAGCAGTTCTTC
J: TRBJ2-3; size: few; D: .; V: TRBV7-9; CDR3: CASSQLGGTDTQYF; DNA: TGTGCCAGCAGTCAATTGGGAGGCACAGATACGCAGTATTTT
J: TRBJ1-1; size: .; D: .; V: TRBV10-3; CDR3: CAISDQGGHTEAFF; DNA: TGTGCCATCAGTGACCAGGGTGGACACACTGAAGCTTTCTTT
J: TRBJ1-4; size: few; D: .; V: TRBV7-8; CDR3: CASSQNTGTNEKLFF; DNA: TGCGCCAGCAGCCAAAACACAGGGACTAATGAAAAACTGTTTTTT
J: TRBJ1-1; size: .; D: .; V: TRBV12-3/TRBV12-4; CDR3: CASTRRGAEAFF; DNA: TGTGCCAGCACCCGCCGGGGGGCTGAAGCTTTCTTT
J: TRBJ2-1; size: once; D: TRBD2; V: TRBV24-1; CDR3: CATSDLGVSGRTDNEQFF; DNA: TGTGCCACCAGTGATTTGGGGGTTAGCGGGAGGACGGACAATGAGCAGTTCTTC
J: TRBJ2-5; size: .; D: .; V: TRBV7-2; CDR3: CASSLGTASETQYF; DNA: TGTGCCAGCAGCTTAGGGACAGCCTCGGAGACCCAGTACTTC